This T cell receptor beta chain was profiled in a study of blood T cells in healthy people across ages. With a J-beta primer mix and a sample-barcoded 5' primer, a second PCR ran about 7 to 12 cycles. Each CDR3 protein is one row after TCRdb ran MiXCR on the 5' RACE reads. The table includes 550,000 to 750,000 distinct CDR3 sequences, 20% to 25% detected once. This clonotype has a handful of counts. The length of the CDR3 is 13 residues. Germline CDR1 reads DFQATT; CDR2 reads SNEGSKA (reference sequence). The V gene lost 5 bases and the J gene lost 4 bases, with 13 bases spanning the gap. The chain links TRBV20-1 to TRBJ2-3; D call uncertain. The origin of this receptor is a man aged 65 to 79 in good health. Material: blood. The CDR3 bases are TGCAGTGCTGAGGATGGGTCCCCAGATACGCAGTATTTT. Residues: CSAEDGSPDTQYF.